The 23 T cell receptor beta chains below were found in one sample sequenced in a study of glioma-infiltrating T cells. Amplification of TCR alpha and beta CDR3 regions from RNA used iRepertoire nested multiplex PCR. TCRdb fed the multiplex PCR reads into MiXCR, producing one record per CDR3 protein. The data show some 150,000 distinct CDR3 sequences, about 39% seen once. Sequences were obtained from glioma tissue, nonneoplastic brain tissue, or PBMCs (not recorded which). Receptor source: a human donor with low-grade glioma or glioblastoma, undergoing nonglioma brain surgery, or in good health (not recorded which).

CDR3 sequence reads: CASTKTQGYYNEQFF. The CDR3 region has the DNA TGTGCCAGCACCAAAACACAGGGGTACTACAATGAGCAGTTCTTC. The gene calls are TRBV28 and TRBJ2-1, with 7 nucleotides matching TRBD1. CDR3 length: 15 amino acids. The junction had 9 bases not matched to a gene; V was cut back by 7 bases and J by 3 bases. CDR1 is MDHEN and CDR2 is SYDVKM in the germline V gene.

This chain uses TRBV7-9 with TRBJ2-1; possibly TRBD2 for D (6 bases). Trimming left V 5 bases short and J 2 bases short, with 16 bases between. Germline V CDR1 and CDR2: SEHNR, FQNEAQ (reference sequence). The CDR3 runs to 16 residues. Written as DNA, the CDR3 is TGTGCCAGCAGCCAAAAGCCGGGACTCGCCTACAATGAGCAGTTCTTC. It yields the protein CASSQKPGLAYNEQFF.

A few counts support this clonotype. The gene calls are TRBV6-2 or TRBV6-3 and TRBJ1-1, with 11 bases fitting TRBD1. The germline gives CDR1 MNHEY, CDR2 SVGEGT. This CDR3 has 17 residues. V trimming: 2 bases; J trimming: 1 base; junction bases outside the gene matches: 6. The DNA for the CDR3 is TGTGCCAGCAGTTACCTCCGGGACAGGGGGAAGAACACTGAAGCTTTCTTT. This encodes CASSYLRDRGKNTEAFF.

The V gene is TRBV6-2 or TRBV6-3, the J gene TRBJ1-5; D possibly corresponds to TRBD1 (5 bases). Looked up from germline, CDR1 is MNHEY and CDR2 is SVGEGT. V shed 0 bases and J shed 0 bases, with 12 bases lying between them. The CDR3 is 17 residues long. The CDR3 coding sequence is TGTGCCAGCAGTTACTCTTCGACAGCGTATAGCAATCAGCCCCAGCATTTT. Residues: CASSYSSTAYSNQPQHF.

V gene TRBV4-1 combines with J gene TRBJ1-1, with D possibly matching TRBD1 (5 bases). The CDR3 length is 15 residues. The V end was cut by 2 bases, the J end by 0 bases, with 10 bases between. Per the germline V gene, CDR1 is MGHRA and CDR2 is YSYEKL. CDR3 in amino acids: CASSQLDTLNTEAFF. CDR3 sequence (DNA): TGCGCCAGCAGCCAACTGGACACTCTGAACACTGAAGCTTTCTTT.

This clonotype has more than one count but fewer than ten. CDR3 DNA sequence: TGTGCCAGCAGTTTATCCGCGGGTTCACCCCTCCACTTT. Protein product: CASSLSAGSPLHF. The J gene is TRBJ1-6, the V gene TRBV27; D ambiguous. Germline V gene data show CDR1 as MNHEY and CDR2 as SMNVEV (reference sequence). Trimming left V 0 bases short and J 9 bases short, with 6 bases between. The CDR3 contains 13 residues.

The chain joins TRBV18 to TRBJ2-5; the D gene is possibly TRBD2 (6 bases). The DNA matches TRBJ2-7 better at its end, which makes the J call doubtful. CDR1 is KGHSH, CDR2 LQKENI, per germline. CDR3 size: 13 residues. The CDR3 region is CASSPGGLNEQYF. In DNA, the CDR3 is TGTGCCAGCTCACCAGGAGGGTTAAACGAGCAGTACTTC.

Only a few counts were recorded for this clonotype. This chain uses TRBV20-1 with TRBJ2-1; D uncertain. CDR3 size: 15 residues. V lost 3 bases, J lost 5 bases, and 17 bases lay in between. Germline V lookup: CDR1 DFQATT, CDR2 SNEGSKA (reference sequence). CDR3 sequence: CSARNRAYMNNEQFF. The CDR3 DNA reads TGCAGTGCTAGGAACCGGGCGTACATGAACAATGAGCAGTTCTTC.

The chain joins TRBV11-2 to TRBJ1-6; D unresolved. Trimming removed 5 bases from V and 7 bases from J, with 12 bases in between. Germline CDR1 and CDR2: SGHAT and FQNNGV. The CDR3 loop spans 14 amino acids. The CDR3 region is CASSPIMGNSPLHF. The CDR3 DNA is TGTGCCAGCAGCCCTATCATGGGGAATTCACCCCTCCACTTT.

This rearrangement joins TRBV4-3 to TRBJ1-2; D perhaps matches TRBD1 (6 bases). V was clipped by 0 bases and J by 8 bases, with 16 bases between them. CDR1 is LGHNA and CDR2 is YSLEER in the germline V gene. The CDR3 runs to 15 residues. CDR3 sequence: CASSQEESGTTGYTF. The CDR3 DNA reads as TGCGCCAGCAGCCAAGAAGAATCAGGGACAACCGGCTACACCTTC.

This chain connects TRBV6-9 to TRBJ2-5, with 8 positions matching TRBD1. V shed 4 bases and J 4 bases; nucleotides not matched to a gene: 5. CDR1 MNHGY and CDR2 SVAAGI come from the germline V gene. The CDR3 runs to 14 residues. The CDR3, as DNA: TGTGCCAGCAGTTGGGCAGGGGGCAGAGAGACCCAGTACTTC. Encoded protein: CASSWAGGRETQYF.

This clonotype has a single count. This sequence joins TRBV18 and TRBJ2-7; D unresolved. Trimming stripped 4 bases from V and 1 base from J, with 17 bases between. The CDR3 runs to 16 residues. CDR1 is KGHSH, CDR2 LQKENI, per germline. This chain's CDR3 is CASSLTAPIISYEQYF. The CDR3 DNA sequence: TGTGCCAGCTCACTCACCGCTCCCATTATTTCCTACGAGCAGTACTTC.

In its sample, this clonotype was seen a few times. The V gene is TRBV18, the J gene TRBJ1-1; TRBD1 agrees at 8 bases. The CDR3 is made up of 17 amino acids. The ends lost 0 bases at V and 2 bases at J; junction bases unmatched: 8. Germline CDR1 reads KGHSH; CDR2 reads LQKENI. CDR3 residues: CASSPPKTGVTNTEAFF. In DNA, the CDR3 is TGTGCCAGCTCACCACCCAAGACAGGGGTTACTAACACTGAAGCTTTCTTT.

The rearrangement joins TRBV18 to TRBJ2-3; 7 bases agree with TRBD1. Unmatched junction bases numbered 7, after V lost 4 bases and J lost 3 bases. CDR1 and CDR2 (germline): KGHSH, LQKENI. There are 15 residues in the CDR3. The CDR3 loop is CASSQAGTATDTQYF. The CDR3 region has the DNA TGTGCCAGCTCACAGGCCGGGACAGCTACAGATACGCAGTATTTT.

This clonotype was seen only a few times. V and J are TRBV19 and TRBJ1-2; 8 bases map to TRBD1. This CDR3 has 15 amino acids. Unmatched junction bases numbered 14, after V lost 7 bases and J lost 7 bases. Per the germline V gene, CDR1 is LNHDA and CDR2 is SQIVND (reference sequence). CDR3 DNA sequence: TGTGCCAGTAAACGCGAGGACAGGGCACTCGGTGGCTACACCTTC. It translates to CASKREDRALGGYTF.

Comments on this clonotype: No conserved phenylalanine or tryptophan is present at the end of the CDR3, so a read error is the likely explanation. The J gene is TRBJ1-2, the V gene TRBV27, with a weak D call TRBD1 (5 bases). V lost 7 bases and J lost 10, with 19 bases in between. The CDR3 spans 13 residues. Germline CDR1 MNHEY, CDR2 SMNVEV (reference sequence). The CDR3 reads CASKPLGLWDYTS. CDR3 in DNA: TGTGCCAGCAAACCTTTGGGGCTATGGGACTACACCTCC.

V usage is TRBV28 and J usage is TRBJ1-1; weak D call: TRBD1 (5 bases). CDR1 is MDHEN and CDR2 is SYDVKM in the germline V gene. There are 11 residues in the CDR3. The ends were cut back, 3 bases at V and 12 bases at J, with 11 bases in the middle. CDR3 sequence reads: CASSLGGRPFF. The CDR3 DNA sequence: TGTGCCAGCAGTTTGGGGGGTAGGCCTTTCTTT.

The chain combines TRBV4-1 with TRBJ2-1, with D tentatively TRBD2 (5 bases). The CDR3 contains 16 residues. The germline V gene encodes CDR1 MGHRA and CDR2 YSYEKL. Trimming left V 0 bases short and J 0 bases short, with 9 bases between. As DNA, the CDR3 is TGCGCCAGCAGCCAAGAGCTAGCTCCCTCCTACAATGAGCAGTTCTTC. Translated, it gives CASSQELAPSYNEQFF.

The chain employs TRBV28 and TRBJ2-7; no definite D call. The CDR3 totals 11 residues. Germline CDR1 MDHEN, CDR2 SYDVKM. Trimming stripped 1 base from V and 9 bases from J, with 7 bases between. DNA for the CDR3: TGTGCCAGCAGTTTATATGCGCGGCAGTACTTC. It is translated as CASSLYARQYF.

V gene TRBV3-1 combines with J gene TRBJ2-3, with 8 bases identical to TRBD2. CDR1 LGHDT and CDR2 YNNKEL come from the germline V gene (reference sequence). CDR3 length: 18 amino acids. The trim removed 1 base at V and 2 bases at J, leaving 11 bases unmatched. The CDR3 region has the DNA TGTGCCAGCAGCCAAGTCGCACTAGCGGAAACATACACAGATACGCAGTATTTT. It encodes CASSQVALAETYTDTQYF.

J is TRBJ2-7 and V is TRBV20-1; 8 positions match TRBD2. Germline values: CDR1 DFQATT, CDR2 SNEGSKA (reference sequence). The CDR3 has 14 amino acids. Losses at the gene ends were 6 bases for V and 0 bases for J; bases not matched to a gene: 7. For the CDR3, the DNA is TGCAGTGCCCGTCGGGGGGGACGCTCCTACGAGCAGTACTTC. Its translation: CSARRGGRSYEQYF.

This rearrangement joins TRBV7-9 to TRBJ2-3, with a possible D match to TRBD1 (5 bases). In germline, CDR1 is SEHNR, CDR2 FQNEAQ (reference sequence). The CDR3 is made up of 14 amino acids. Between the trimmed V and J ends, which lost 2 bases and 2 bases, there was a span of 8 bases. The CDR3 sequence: CASSLQGTTDTQYF. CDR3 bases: TGTGCCAGCAGCTTACAGGGTACCACAGATACGCAGTATTTT.

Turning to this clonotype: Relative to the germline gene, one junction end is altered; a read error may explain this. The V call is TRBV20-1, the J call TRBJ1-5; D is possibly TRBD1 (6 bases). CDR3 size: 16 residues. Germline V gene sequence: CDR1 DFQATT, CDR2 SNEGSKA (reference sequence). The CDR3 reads CSAEVGGSGSNQPQHF. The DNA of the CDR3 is TGTAGTGCCGAAGTGGGGGGCTCGGGTAGCAATCAGCCCCAGCATTTT.